A selection of T cell receptor beta chains follows, all from one sample in a study of radiotherapy plus CTLA-4 blockade in lung cancer. Only in-frame clones appear in the TCRdb table, and some are missing; sequencing was by immunoSEQ multiplex PCR. Counted here are 65,000 to 100,000 clones, around 83% occurring once; the ten biggest clones make up 0.82%. Specimen: peripheral blood, collected from a patient treated with radiotherapy plus ipilimumab. These receptors were obtained from a human donor with non-small cell lung cancer who had stable disease on radiotherapy plus ipilimumab. Each CDR3 is given with its conserved first and last residue. The order of the fields is V gene, J gene, D gene, CDR3 protein. The D gene is left open where the match is weak.

v_gene: TRBV10-1
j_gene: TRBJ1-1
d_gene: .
CDR3aa: CASSEFNSKNTEAFF

v_gene: TRBV2
j_gene: TRBJ1-4
d_gene: .
CDR3aa: CASSQGGEKLFF

v_gene: TRBV28
j_gene: TRBJ2-5
d_gene: .
CDR3aa: CASRAPTGTQYF

v_gene: TRBV4-1
j_gene: TRBJ2-4
d_gene: .
CDR3aa: CASSQLGGGAKNIQYF

v_gene: TRBV29-1
j_gene: TRBJ2-7
d_gene: TRBD1
CDR3aa: CSVEPRTGTYEQYF

v_gene: TRBV23-1
j_gene: TRBJ2-4
d_gene: .
CDR3aa: CAKDRRGTKNIQYF

v_gene: TRBV5-5
j_gene: TRBJ1-1
d_gene: .
CDR3aa: CASSLIEGVGDTEAFF

v_gene: TRBV13
j_gene: TRBJ2-3
d_gene: TRBD1
CDR3aa: CASRAGGRTDTQYF

v_gene: TRBV30
j_gene: TRBJ1-4
d_gene: .
CDR3aa: CAWRTERLEKLFF

v_gene: TRBV5-4
j_gene: TRBJ2-3
d_gene: .
CDR3aa: CASSFDDARLDTQYF

v_gene: TRBV7-3
j_gene: TRBJ1-2
d_gene: TRBD1
CDR3aa: CASGRGQGDGYTF

v_gene: TRBV27
j_gene: TRBJ2-7
d_gene: TRBD1
CDR3aa: CASSLIGTGKNEQYF

v_gene: TRBV19
j_gene: TRBJ1-1
d_gene: TRBD1
CDR3aa: CASSWGTGVGTEAFF

v_gene: TRBV4-2
j_gene: TRBJ2-3
d_gene: .
CDR3aa: CASSHAFSASTDTQYF

v_gene: TRBV7-9
j_gene: TRBJ1-4
d_gene: .
CDR3aa: CASSSPWVASGKLFF

v_gene: TRBV7-2
j_gene: TRBJ1-3
d_gene: .
CDR3aa: CASSPFRSSGNTIYF

v_gene: TRBV19
j_gene: TRBJ2-7
d_gene: TRBD2
CDR3aa: CASSIGGRYEQYF

v_gene: TRBV28
j_gene: TRBJ1-6
d_gene: .
CDR3aa: CASLEQYNSPLHF

v_gene: TRBV6-1
j_gene: TRBJ1-1
d_gene: .
CDR3aa: CASSESWANTEAFF

v_gene: TRBV7-2
j_gene: TRBJ2-7
d_gene: .
CDR3aa: CASSPDYYEQYF

v_gene: TRBV9
j_gene: TRBJ2-1
d_gene: .
CDR3aa: CASSPFQTRGEQFF

v_gene: TRBV19
j_gene: TRBJ2-3
d_gene: .
CDR3aa: CASAGVPPDTQYF

v_gene: TRBV7-8
j_gene: TRBJ2-7
d_gene: .
CDR3aa: CASRLDRGRASGHGNEQYF

v_gene: TRBV28
j_gene: TRBJ2-7
d_gene: .
CDR3aa: CASTLPGYEQYF

v_gene: TRBV6-5
j_gene: TRBJ1-2
d_gene: .
CDR3aa: CASSFQPGSNYGYTF

v_gene: TRBV6-1
j_gene: TRBJ1-5
d_gene: TRBD1
CDR3aa: CASSVTGQAQPQHF

v_gene: TRBV10-3
j_gene: TRBJ1-6
d_gene: .
CDR3aa: CAISEGKGRSPLHF

v_gene: TRBV28
j_gene: TRBJ2-2
d_gene: TRBD1
CDR3aa: CASSQNSGTGTGELFF

v_gene: TRBV5-1
j_gene: TRBJ2-2
d_gene: TRBD1
CDR3aa: CASSIRTGDTGELFF

v_gene: TRBV19
j_gene: TRBJ2-5
d_gene: .
CDR3aa: CASSTQGEETQYF